This T cell receptor (beta chain) is from a study of blood T cells in healthy people across ages. Germline V CDR1 and CDR2: SQVTM, ANQGSEA. The CDR3 covers 14 residues. Notes on this clonotype: This sequence may be a read error, since a much larger clone differs from it by one base.

Donation came from healthy Caucasian individuals in Russia who were aged about 6 to 100. The sample, approximately 11 milliliters of peripheral blood, was drawn from each donor. Primers used in a second PCR of about 6 to 11 cycles were a sample-barcoded 5' primer and a J-beta primer mix. CDR3-containing paired-end reads numbered at least 3 million in each sample. TCRdb re-analysed the 5' RACE reads in MiXCR, keeping a single row per CDR3 protein. Of about 1.5 million distinct CDR3 sequences listed, roughly 43% are singletons. The source is a woman under 30 in good health. Material for sequencing was blood. V usage is TRBV29-1 and J usage is TRBJ2-1; tentatively, D is TRBD2 (6 bases). The J call could be wrong; TRBJ2-7 is a better fit for the DNA end. This CDR3 is CSVEDGSSYNEQYF. The DNA of the CDR3 is TGCAGCGTTGAAGACGGGAGCTCCTACAATGAGCAGTACTTC.